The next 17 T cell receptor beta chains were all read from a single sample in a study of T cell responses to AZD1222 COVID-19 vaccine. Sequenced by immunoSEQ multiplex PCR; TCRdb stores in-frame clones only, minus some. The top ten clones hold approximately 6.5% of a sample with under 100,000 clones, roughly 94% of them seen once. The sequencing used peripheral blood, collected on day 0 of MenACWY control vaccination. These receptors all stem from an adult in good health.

CDR3 nucleotides: TGCACCAGCAGCCAAGATGCCCTAGCGGTCGAGACCCATTACTTC. Residues: CTSSQDALAVETHYF. The rearrangement joins TRBV1 to TRBJ2-5; the table's D call, TRBD2, was not checked against the DNA. TRBV1 is a known pseudogene. The CDR3 covers 15 residues.

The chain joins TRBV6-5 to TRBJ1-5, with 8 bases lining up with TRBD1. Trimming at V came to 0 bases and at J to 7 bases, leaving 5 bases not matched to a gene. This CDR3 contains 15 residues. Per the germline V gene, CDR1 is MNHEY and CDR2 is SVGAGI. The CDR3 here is CASSYSAAGGQPQHF. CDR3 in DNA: TGTGCCAGCAGTTACTCGGCGGCAGGGGGCCAGCCCCAGCATTTT.

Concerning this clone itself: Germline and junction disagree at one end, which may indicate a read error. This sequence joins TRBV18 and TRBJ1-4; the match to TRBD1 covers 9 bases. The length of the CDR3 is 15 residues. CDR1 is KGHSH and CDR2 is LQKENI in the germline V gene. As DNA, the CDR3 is TGTGCCAGCTCACGGCCGGGACAGGGATATGACAAACTGTTTTTT. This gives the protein CASSRPGQGYDKLFF.

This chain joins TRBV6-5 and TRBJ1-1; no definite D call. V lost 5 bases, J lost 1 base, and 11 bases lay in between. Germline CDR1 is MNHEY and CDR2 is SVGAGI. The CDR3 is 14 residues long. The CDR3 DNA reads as TGTGCCAGCAGTAGCATAGGTGGGAACACTGAAGCTTTCTTT. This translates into CASSSIGGNTEAFF.

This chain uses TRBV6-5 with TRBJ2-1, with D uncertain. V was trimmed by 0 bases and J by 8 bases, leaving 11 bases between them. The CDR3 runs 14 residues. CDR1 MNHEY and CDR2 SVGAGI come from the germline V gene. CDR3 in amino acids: CASSYSTGQHEQFF. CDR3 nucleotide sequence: TGTGCCAGCAGTTACTCGACCGGCCAGCATGAGCAGTTCTTC.

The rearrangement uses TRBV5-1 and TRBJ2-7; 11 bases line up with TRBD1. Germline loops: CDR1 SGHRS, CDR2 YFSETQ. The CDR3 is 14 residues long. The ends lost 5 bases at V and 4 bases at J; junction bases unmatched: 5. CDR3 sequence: CASRIGQGAYEQYF. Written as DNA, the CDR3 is TGCGCCAGCAGAATCGGACAGGGGGCTTACGAGCAGTACTTC.

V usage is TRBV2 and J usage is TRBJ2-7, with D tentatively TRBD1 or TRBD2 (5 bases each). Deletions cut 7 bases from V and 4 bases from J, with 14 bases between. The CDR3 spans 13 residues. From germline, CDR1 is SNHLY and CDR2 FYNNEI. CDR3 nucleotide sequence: TGTGCCAGCATGCAGGGTGGGGGATACGAGCAGTACTTC. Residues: CASMQGGGYEQYF.

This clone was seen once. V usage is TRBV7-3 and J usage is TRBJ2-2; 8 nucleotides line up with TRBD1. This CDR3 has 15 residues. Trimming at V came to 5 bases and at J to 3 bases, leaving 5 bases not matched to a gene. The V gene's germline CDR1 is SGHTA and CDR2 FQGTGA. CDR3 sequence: CASSPRGRDTGELFF. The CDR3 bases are TGTGCCAGCAGCCCCAGGGGGCGAGACACCGGGGAGCTGTTTTTT.

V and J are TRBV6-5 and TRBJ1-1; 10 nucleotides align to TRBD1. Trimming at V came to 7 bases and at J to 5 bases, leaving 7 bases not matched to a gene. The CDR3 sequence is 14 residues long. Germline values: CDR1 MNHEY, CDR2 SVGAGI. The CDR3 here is CASNPTGGGTEAFF. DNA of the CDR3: TGTGCCAGCAACCCGACAGGGGGCGGAACTGAAGCTTTCTTT.

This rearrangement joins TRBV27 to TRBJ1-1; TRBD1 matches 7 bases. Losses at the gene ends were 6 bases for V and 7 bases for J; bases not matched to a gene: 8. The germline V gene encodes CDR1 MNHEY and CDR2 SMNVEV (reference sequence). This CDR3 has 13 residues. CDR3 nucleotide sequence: TGTGCCAGCAGATCGACAGGGACGGTTGAAGCTTTCTTT. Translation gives CASRSTGTVEAFF.

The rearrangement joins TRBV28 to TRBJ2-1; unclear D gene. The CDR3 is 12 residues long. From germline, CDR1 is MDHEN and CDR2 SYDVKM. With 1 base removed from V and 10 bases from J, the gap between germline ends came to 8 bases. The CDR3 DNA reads TGTGCCAGCAGTTTATCCAATCCAGAGCAGTTCTTC. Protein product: CASSLSNPEQFF.

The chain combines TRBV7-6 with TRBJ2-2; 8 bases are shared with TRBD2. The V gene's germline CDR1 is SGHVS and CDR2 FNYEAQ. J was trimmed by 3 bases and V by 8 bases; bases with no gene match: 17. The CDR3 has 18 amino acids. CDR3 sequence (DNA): TGTGCCAGCGGGATTCAAACGGGGGGGCCGACGTACACCGGGGAGCTGTTTTTT. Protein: CASGIQTGGPTYTGELFF. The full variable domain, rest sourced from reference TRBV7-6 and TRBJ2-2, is GAGVSQSPRYKVTKRGQDVALRCDPISGHVSLYWYRQALGQGPEFLTYFNYEAQQDKSGLPNDRFSAERPEGSISTLTIQRTEQRDSAMYRCASGIQTGGPTYTGELFFGEGSRLTVL.

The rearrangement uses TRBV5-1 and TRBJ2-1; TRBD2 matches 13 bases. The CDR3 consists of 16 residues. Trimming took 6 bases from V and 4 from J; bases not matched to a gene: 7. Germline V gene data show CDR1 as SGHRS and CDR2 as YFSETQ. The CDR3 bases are TGCGCCAGCACCCATCCGGGACTAGCGGGATACAATGAGCAGTTCTTC. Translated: CASTHPGLAGYNEQFF.

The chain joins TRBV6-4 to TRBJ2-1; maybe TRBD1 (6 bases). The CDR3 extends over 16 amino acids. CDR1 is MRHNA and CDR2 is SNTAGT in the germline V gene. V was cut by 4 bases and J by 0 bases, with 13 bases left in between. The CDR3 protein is CASSAQGGSSYNEQFF. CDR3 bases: TGTGCCAGCAGTGCCCAAGGGGGAAGCTCCTACAATGAGCAGTTCTTC.

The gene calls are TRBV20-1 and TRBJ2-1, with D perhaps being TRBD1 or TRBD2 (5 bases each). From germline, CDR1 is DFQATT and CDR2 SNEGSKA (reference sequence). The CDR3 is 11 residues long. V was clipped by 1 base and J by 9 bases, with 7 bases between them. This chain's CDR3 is CSARGDGEQFF. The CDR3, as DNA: TGCAGTGCTAGAGGGGACGGTGAGCAGTTCTTC.

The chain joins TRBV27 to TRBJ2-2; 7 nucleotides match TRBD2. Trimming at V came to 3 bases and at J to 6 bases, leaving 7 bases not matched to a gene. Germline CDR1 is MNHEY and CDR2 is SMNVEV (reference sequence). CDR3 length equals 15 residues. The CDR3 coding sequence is TGTGCCAGCAGTTTGATGAGCGGGAATGCCGGGGAGCTGTTTTTT. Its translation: CASSLMSGNAGELFF.

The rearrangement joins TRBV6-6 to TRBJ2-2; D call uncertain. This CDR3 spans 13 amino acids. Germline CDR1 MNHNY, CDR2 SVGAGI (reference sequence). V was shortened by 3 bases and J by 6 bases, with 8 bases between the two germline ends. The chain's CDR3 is CASSYFLSGELFF. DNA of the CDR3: TGTGCCAGCAGTTATTTCCTATCCGGGGAGCTGTTTTTT.